A selection of T cell receptor beta chains follows, all from one sample in a study of radiation and T cells in renal cell carcinoma. Profiling relied on immunoSEQ multiplex PCR, and the TCRdb table lists in-frame clones only, not all of them. The data show 15,000 or so clones, about three fifths seen once. The material sequenced was tumor tissue, taken from a patient whose treatment was nephrectomy without radiotherapy. The source is a man in his sixties with renal cell carcinoma. CDR3s include the opening cysteine and the closing phenylalanine or tryptophan. The D gene is left open where the match is weak. Only part of the rows carry a size: once, few, many, or a class if the clone is expanded.

v_gene,d_gene,j_gene,abundance,CDR3aa,CDR3nt
TRBV11-2,TRBD1,TRBJ2-2,few,CASSFRTGSSTGELFF,TGTGCCAGCAGCTTCCGGACAGGGTCGAGTACCGGGGAGCTGTTTTTT
TRBV9,-,TRBJ1-2,-,CASSVASRTGNYGYTF,TGTGCCAGCAGCGTAGCCTCGAGGACGGGTAACTATGGCTACACCTTC
TRBV5-1,-,TRBJ1-3,once,CASSPTGDAGNTIYF,TGCGCCAGCAGCCCTACCGGGGATGCTGGAAACACCATATATTTT
TRBV21-1,-,TRBJ1-1,once,CASRTGRDTEAFF,TGTGCCAGCAGGACGGGCAGGGATACTGAAGCTTTCTTT
TRBV25-1,-,TRBJ2-3,-,CASSELGGTDTQYF,TGTGCCAGCAGTGAACTAGGGGGCACAGATACGCAGTATTTT
TRBV6-1,-,TRBJ1-1,-,CASTAAGAEAFF,TGTGCCAGCACCGCTGCGGGGGCTGAAGCTTTCTTT
TRBV5-1,-,TRBJ2-3,few,CASTEQGYTDTQYF,TGCGCCAGCACGGAACAGGGTTACACAGATACGCAGTATTTT
TRBV30,TRBD1,TRBJ1-5,-,CAWSTGSNQPQHF,TGTGCCTGGTCGACAGGGAGCAATCAGCCCCAGCATTTT
TRBV5-6,-,TRBJ2-6,few,CASSEVGANVLTF,TGTGCCAGCAGCGAGGTGGGGGCCAACGTCCTGACTTTC
TRBV5-6,-,TRBJ2-3,-,CASSSWGTDTQYF,TGTGCCAGCAGCTCTTGGGGCACAGATACGCAGTATTTT
TRBV13,-,TRBJ2-1,large,CASSTRTETNEQFF,TGTGCCAGCAGCACACGGACAGAAACCAATGAGCAGTTCTTC
TRBV6-6,-,TRBJ2-7,-,CASSYSGQLYEQYF,TGTGCCAGCAGTTACTCTGGCCAGCTCTACGAGCAGTACTTC
TRBV23-1,TRBD2,TRBJ2-1,-,CASSQGGLADSYNEQFF,TGCGCCAGCAGTCAAGGGGGACTAGCGGACTCCTACAATGAGCAGTTCTTC
TRBV28,-,TRBJ2-7,once,CASGLTGSNYEQYF,TGTGCCAGCGGATTAACAGGGTCTAACTACGAGCAGTACTTC
TRBV15,-,TRBJ2-7,-,CATSREPDTHYEQYF,TGTGCCACCAGCAGAGAACCGGACACACACTACGAGCAGTACTTC
TRBV27,TRBD1,TRBJ2-7,once,CASSYRGENEQYF,TGTGCCAGCAGTTACAGGGGGGAAAACGAGCAGTACTTC
TRBV7-9,TRBD1,TRBJ1-1,few,CASSSTYRGRNTEAFF,TGTGCCAGCAGCTCTACATACAGGGGTCGGAACACTGAAGCTTTCTTT
TRBV25-1,-,TRBJ2-4,-,CASPRQEPGLAKNIQYF,TGTGCCAGCCCTCGACAGGAACCAGGACTAGCCAAAAACATTCAGTACTTC
TRBV5-1,-,TRBJ2-5,-,CASSPRTVQETQYF,TGCGCCAGCAGCCCACGGACAGTTCAAGAGACCCAGTACTTC
TRBV27,TRBD1,TRBJ1-2,-,CASRTDREGGYTF,TGTGCCAGCAGAACCGACAGGGAGGGTGGCTACACCTTC
TRBV5-4,-,TRBJ2-2,-,CASSLGLNTNTGELFF,TGTGCCAGCAGCTTGGGACTAAACACGAACACCGGGGAGCTGTTTTTT
TRBV27,TRBD1,TRBJ2-7,few,CASSLRGQGEQYF,TGTGCCAGCAGTCTTCGGGGACAGGGCGAGCAGTACTTC
TRBV27,-,TRBJ2-7,-,CASSSTRRRYEQYF,TGTGCCAGCAGTTCCACGCGGAGGCGGTACGAGCAGTACTTC
TRBV5-1,-,TRBJ2-7,few,CASSETKKYEQYF,TGCGCCAGCAGCGAGACAAAGAAATACGAGCAGTACTTC
TRBV19,-,TRBJ2-2,-,CASSIKGPRGTGELFF,TGTGCCAGTAGTATTAAAGGGCCAAGAGGGACCGGGGAGCTGTTTTTT
TRBV28,-,TRBJ1-1,few,CASRQVGRRVNTEAFF,TGTGCCAGCAGGCAAGTCGGGCGGAGGGTAAACACTGAAGCTTTCTTT
TRBV4-2,TRBD1,TRBJ2-1,-,CASSLGQGDEQFF,TGTGCCAGCAGCCTTGGACAGGGAGATGAGCAGTTCTTC
TRBV7-9,-,TRBJ2-4,-,CASSLTDTKNIQYF,TGTGCCAGCAGCTTGACCGACACCAAAAACATTCAGTACTTC
TRBV27,TRBD1,TRBJ1-4,-,CATRQGTENEKLFF,TGTGCCACCAGGCAAGGGACAGAAAATGAAAAACTGTTTTTT
TRBV5-1,-,TRBJ1-2,-,CASKEGGARTIDTF,TGCGCCAGCAAGGAAGGGGGGGCGAGAACTATTGACACCTTC
TRBV7-2,-,TRBJ2-3,few,CASSRLGRNQDTQYF,TGTGCCAGCAGCCGCCTAGGCCGGAATCAAGATACGCAGTATTTT